This is a list of T cell receptor beta chains from one sample in a study of T cells in Graves' hyperthyroidism and ophthalmopathy. MiXCR, run by TCRdb on the multiplex PCR reads, gives a single entry per CDR3 protein. The sample consists of about 550,000 distinct CDR3 sequences, around 21% of them appearing once. The sequenced material came from blood. The receptors shown here come from a man between 18 and 29 years old with Graves' hyperthyroidism. CDR3s include the opening cysteine and the closing phenylalanine or tryptophan. Each record gives: V gene, J gene, clone size, D gene, CDR3 DNA, CDR3 protein. A D gene is named only where the DNA matches it firmly. Clone sizes are given selectively: once, few, many, or a class where the clone is expanded.

V: TRBV6-1; J: TRBJ1-2; size: -; D: -; DNA: TGTGCCAGCAGTCAAACAGGGCTCCGTGGCTACACCTTC; CDR3: CASSQTGLRGYTF
V: TRBV6-1; J: TRBJ1-5; size: -; D: -; DNA: TGTGCCAGCAGTGAAGAGGGGATAGGCAATCAGCCCCAGCATTTT; CDR3: CASSEEGIGNQPQHF
V: TRBV6-1; J: TRBJ2-5; size: many; D: -; DNA: TGTGCCAGCAGTGAATACCTCCCATCGTACCAAGAGACCCAGTACTTC; CDR3: CASSEYLPSYQETQYF
V: TRBV6-2/TRBV6-3; J: TRBJ2-4; size: many; D: -; DNA: TGTGCCAGCACCCTACGACCAGGCATTCAGTACTTC; CDR3: CASTLRPGIQYF
V: TRBV6-2/TRBV6-3; J: TRBJ1-5; size: many; D: -; DNA: TGTGCCAGCAGCCGTGCAGGGACCGGTCGGCCCCAGCATTTT; CDR3: CASSRAGTGRPQHF
V: TRBV24-1; J: TRBJ2-2; size: -; D: -; DNA: TGTGCCACCAGAGGTCTGAAGAACACCGGGGAGCTGTTTTTT; CDR3: CATRGLKNTGELFF
V: TRBV6-2/TRBV6-3; J: TRBJ2-2; size: -; D: TRBD2; DNA: TGTGCCAGCAGCCCTCCCTCCGGCGGGGGGCCGGGCACCGGGGAGCTGTTTTTT; CDR3: CASSPPSGGGPGTGELFF
V: TRBV5-1; J: TRBJ1-1; size: few; D: -; DNA: TGCGCCAGCAGCTTATCGGGGGCTCCATCGAACACTGAAGCTTTCTTT; CDR3: CASSLSGAPSNTEAFF
V: TRBV5-1; J: TRBJ1-2; size: many; D: TRBD1; DNA: TGCGCCAGCAGCCCACCCAGGACAGGGGGCTGGAGTGGCTACACCTTC; CDR3: CASSPPRTGGWSGYTF
V: TRBV9; J: TRBJ2-2; size: -; D: -; DNA: TGTGCCAGCAGCTCTAGACCCGGGGAGCTGTTTTTT; CDR3: CASSSRPGELFF
V: TRBV6-2/TRBV6-3; J: TRBJ1-2; size: many; D: TRBD1; DNA: TGTGCCAGCAGTAGGACAGGGCTCTATGGCTACACCTTC; CDR3: CASSRTGLYGYTF
V: TRBV6-1; J: TRBJ1-5; size: many; D: -; DNA: TGTGCCAGCAGTGAAGCAGGGGCTCGCAATCAGCCCCAGCATTTT; CDR3: CASSEAGARNQPQHF
V: TRBV6-5; J: TRBJ2-7; size: many; D: -; DNA: TGTGCCAGCAGGCGGACTGAACGGGCCTACGAGCAGTACTTC; CDR3: CASRRTERAYEQYF
V: TRBV18; J: TRBJ1-2; size: once; D: -; DNA: TGTGCCAGCTCAACTTCTACCCACCTGGCAGATTATGGCTACACCTTC; CDR3: CASSTSTHLADYGYTF
V: TRBV29-1; J: TRBJ2-2; size: few; D: -; DNA: TGCAGCGTTGTATACGGGGTGCAAGGCAACACCGGGGAGCTGTTTTTT; CDR3: CSVVYGVQGNTGELFF
V: TRBV15; J: TRBJ1-5; size: many; D: -; DNA: TGTGCCACCTCTCTTTCCGGGACTCTCGGGCCCCAGCATTTT; CDR3: CATSLSGTLGPQHF
V: TRBV6-5; J: TRBJ1-1; size: -; D: -; DNA: TGTGCCAGCAGTTCTGAGGGTATGAACACTGAAGCTTTCTTT; CDR3: CASSSEGMNTEAFF
V: TRBV5-1; J: TRBJ1-1; size: many; D: -; DNA: TGCGCCAGCAGCTTGGATAGGAGGGGTGAAGCTTTCTTT; CDR3: CASSLDRRGEAFF
V: TRBV6-1; J: TRBJ1-5; size: many; D: -; DNA: TGTGCCAGCAGTGAGTGGTGGGTAGGTCAGCCCCAGCATTTT; CDR3: CASSEWWVGQPQHF
V: TRBV18; J: TRBJ2-7; size: few; D: -; DNA: TGTGCCAGCTCAGCATTCCGAAACGAGCAGTACTTC; CDR3: CASSAFRNEQYF
V: TRBV12-3/TRBV12-4; J: TRBJ1-5; size: -; D: -; DNA: TGTGCCAGCAGTTCCAGAGACAATCAGCCCCAGCATTTT; CDR3: CASSSRDNQPQHF
V: TRBV12-3/TRBV12-4; J: TRBJ1-1; size: many; D: TRBD1; DNA: TGTGCCAGCAGTTTATTGGGACAGGCGATGTGGAACACTGAAGCTTTCTTT; CDR3: CASSLLGQAMWNTEAFF
V: TRBV28; J: TRBJ2-7; size: many; D: -; DNA: TGTGCCAGCATGCCCCAATCCACCCACGAGCAGTACTTC; CDR3: CASMPQSTHEQYF
V: TRBV28; J: TRBJ1-5; size: many; D: -; DNA: TGTGCCAGCAGTTTACGGCAGGGTCCGGGCAATCAGCCCCAGCATTTT; CDR3: CASSLRQGPGNQPQHF
V: TRBV2; J: TRBJ1-1; size: many; D: -; DNA: TGTGCCAGCAGTGAGGGTTTTTCGGCTTTCTTT; CDR3: CASSEGFSAFF
V: TRBV6-1; J: TRBJ2-5; size: -; D: -; DNA: TGTGCCAGCAGTGAAGGACTTCTAGAGACCCAGTACTTC; CDR3: CASSEGLLETQYF
V: TRBV7-2; J: TRBJ1-2; size: many; D: -; DNA: TGTGCCAGCAGCGCTTACATGGGCGTCAACACCTTC; CDR3: CASSAYMGVNTF
V: TRBV11-1; J: TRBJ2-7; size: many; D: -; DNA: TGTGCCAGCAGCTTGGACGCTACCTACGAGCAGTACTTC; CDR3: CASSLDATYEQYF
V: TRBV12-3/TRBV12-4; J: TRBJ1-1; size: -; D: -; DNA: TGTGCCAGCAGTCAGGTCATGGAAGCTTTCTTT; CDR3: CASSQVMEAFF
V: TRBV6-5; J: TRBJ1-2; size: many; D: -; DNA: TGTGCCAGCAGTTACCAGGACAGCCCGCCTTGGTATGGCTACACCTTC; CDR3: CASSYQDSPPWYGYTF
V: TRBV28; J: TRBJ1-2; size: -; D: -; DNA: TGTGCCAGCAGTCCCATCGTTGGGGCCTATGGCTACACCTTC; CDR3: CASSPIVGAYGYTF
V: TRBV6-2/TRBV6-3; J: TRBJ2-7; size: many; D: -; DNA: TGTGCCAGCAGTTACTCGGACAACTACGAGCAGTACTTC; CDR3: CASSYSDNYEQYF